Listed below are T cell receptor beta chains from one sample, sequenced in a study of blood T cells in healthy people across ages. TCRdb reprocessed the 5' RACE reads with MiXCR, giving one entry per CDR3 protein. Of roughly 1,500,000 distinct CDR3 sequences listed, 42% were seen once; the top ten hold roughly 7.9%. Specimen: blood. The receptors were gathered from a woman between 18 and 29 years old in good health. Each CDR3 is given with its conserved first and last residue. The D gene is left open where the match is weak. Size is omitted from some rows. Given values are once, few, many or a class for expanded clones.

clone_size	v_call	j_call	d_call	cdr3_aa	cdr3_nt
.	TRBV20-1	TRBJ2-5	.	CSARVPRSGETQYF	TGCAGTGCTAGAGTGCCCCGCAGCGGAGAGACCCAGTACTTC
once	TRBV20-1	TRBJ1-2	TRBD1	CSAQTTGAGLYGYTF	TGCAGTGCCCAGACAACAGGGGCGGGCCTCTATGGCTACACCTTC
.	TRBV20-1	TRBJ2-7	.	CSANLGYEQYF	TGCAGTGCTAATCTGGGCTACGAGCAGTACTTC
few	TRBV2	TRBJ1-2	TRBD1	CASIIPGGHGYTF	TGTGCCAGCATCATACCAGGGGGCCATGGCTACACCTTC
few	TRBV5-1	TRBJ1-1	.	CASSLASGGRSTEAFF	TGCGCCAGCAGCTTGGCATCCGGGGGGCGTAGCACTGAAGCTTTCTTT
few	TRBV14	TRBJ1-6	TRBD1	CASSQGTGITYNSPLHF	TGTGCCAGCAGTCAGGGGACAGGGATCACCTATAATTCACCCCTCCACTTT
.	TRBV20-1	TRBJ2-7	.	CSAHRDPSYEQYF	TGCAGTGCCCACCGGGACCCATCCTACGAGCAGTACTTC
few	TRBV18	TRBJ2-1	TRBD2	CASSPLRASGGNNEQFF	TGTGCCAGCTCACCCTTGAGGGCATCGGGAGGTAACAATGAGCAGTTCTTC
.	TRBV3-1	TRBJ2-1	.	CASSLGGRDWGSDEQFF	TGTGCCAGCAGCCTAGGGGGACGGGACTGGGGGTCCGATGAGCAGTTCTTC
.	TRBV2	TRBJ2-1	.	CASSEGEVSYNEQFF	TGTGCCAGCAGTGAAGGGGAGGTATCCTACAATGAGCAGTTCTTC
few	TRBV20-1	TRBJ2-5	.	CSAREYKGQETQYF	TGCAGTGCTAGAGAGTATAAGGGACAAGAGACCCAGTACTTC
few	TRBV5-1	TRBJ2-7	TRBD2	CASSESAGSSYEQYF	TGCGCCAGCAGCGAGTCAGCGGGGAGCTCCTACGAGCAGTACTTC
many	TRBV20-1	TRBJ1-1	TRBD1	CSAVGQMNTEAFF	TGCAGTGCTGTGGGACAGATGAACACTGAAGCTTTCTTT
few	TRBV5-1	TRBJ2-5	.	CASSLTGGGQETQYF	TGCGCCAGCAGCTTAACAGGAGGGGGACAAGAGACCCAGTACTTC
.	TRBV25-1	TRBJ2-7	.	CASSVARNEQYF	TGTGCCAGCAGTGTGGCCCGGAACGAGCAGTACTTC
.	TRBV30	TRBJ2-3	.	CAWSGDAGLTDTQYF	TGTGCCTGGAGCGGGGACGCCGGTCTCACAGATACGCAGTATTTT
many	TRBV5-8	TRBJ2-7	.	CASSMDSSYEQYF	TGTGCCAGCAGCATGGACAGCTCCTACGAGCAGTACTTC
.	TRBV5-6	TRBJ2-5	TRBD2	CASSFGLAEKNNEQYF	TGTGCCAGCAGTTTCGGACTAGCGGAGAAAAACAATGAGCAGTACTTC
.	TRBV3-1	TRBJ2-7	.	CASSQEGAGVTYNEQYF	TGTGCCAGCAGCCAAGAAGGGGCGGGCGTAACCTACAATGAGCAGTACTTC
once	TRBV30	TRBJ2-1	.	CAWSPGTGSVKFF	TGTGCCTGGAGCCCGGGTACGGGGAGCGTTAAGTTCTTC
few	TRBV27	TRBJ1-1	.	CASSSRSGTENTEAFF	TGTGCCAGCAGTTCACGGTCGGGGACGGAGAACACTGAAGCTTTCTTT
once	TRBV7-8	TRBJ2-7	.	CASSTVQSESSYEQYF	TGTGCCAGCAGCACCGTCCAGTCGGAGTCATCCTACGAGCAGTACTTC
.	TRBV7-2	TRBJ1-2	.	CARSPHREGYTF	TGTGCCCGCAGCCCCCACAGGGAGGGCTACACCTTC
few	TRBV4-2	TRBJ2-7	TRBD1	CASSQAIGQGAIDEQYF	TGTGCCAGCAGCCAAGCAATAGGACAGGGGGCTATAGACGAGCAGTACTTC
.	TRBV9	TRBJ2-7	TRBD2	CASSVATSGSGYEQYF	TGTGCCAGCAGCGTAGCTACTAGCGGGAGTGGCTACGAGCAGTACTTC
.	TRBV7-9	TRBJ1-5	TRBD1	CASSLMGQGDQPQHF	TGTGCCAGCAGCCTCATGGGACAGGGCGATCAGCCCCAGCATTTT
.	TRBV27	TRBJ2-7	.	CASSRGHRLSSYEQYF	TGTGCCAGCAGTAGAGGACACAGGTTAAGCTCCTACGAGCAGTACTTC
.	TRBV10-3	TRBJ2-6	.	CAISVDSSGANVLTF	TGTGCCATCAGTGTAGACAGCTCTGGGGCCAACGTCCTGACTTTC
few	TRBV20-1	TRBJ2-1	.	CSAPSSGLDEQFF	TGCAGTGCCCCCAGCTCGGGTCTCGATGAGCAGTTCTTC
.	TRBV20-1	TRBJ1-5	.	CSAPKGYSNQPQHF	TGCAGTGCTCCGAAGGGATATAGCAATCAGCCCCAGCATTTT
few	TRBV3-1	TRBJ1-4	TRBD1	CASSLGQGLNEKLFF	TGTGCCAGCAGCCTCGGACAGGGCCTTAATGAAAAACTGTTTTTT
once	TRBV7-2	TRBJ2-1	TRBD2	CASSPQPGRGEFF	TGTGCCAGCAGCCCCCAACCGGGACGGGGGGAGTTCTTC